This T cell receptor (beta chain) comes out of a study of shared clonotypes between healthy human individuals. Sequencing was performed with immunoSEQ multiplex PCR; in TCRdb, only in-frame clones are kept and a portion is missing. Of about 2.4 million clones in the sample, 85% to 95% were seen once. This receptor was taken from a man between 18 and 29 years old in good health. Material: naive CD4+ T cells sorted from blood. Subset indicated: CD45RA+ positively selected.

The CDR3 nucleotides are TGTGCCAGTAGTATCAATTGGGGCACCGGGGAGCTGTTTTTT. This gives the protein CASSINWGTGELFF. V and J are TRBV19 and TRBJ2-2; D is unclear. V gave up 3 bases and J gave up 4 bases, with 9 bases separating them. CDR1 LNHDA and CDR2 SQIVND come from the germline V gene (reference sequence). The CDR3 covers 14 residues.